The clone carrying this T cell receptor (beta chain) came up many times. This sample is part of a study of CD8 T cells in ankylosing spondylitis. The V and J ends lost 5 bases and 15 bases, in that order; junction bases with no gene match: 15. CDR1 and CDR2 (germline): SGHTA, FQGNSA. The CDR3 runs to 14 residues. MiXCR, run by TCRdb on the 5' RACE reads, gives a single entry per CDR3 protein. The repertoire holds 200,000 to 250,000 distinct CDR3 sequences, with 8% to 11% as singletons. This chain uses TRBV7-2 with TRBJ2-1; 8 nucleotides match TRBD2. The sequence was obtained from a male donor with ankylosing spondylitis or in good health (not recorded which). The sequenced material came from blood, either unsorted or a sorted T cell fraction (not recorded which). The CDR3 DNA sequence: TGTGCCAGCAGCGATCGCACTAGCGGTCAGGCGCCGTTCTTC. It translates to CASSDRTSGQAPFF.